Below, one T cell receptor beta chain is given with its context. Its target is not known. The sample is drawn from a study of monozygotic twins with inflammatory bowel disease. Study-wide results and limits: There were differing immunosuppressive treatments, which may have added variability to patient repertoires.

Per the germline V gene, CDR1 is MDHEN and CDR2 is SYDVKM. The CDR3 loop spans 17 amino acids. Every TCR library consumed roughly 3,500 ng of total RNA. UMIs incorporating a 6-nucleotide sample barcode were appended by means of template switching. TCRdb re-called the 5' RACE reads; every CDR3 protein appears as one record, without DNA. The sample holds fewer than 400,000 distinct CDR3 sequences. For every donor, one blood sample of about 2.5 ml was drawn. This sequence joins TRBV28 and TRBJ2-7; lacking DNA, the TRBD2 call made by TCRdb goes unchecked. Sequenced: blood. The clonotype originates from a human donor with ulcerative colitis or Crohn's disease, or a healthy co-twin of an affected twin (not recorded which). The CDR3 sequence is CASSLSMTSGDSYEQYF.